These T cell receptor beta chains were read from a single sample in a study of T-cell reconstitution after alpha-beta-depleted transplantation in children. TCRdb reprocessed the PCR reads with MiXCR, giving one entry per CDR3 protein. Among 170,000 or so distinct CDR3 sequences listed, about 6.4% were seen once. The sequencing used PBMCs from the stem cell graft donor, collected from the stem cell graft. All receptors come from a human donor who donated a stem cell graft to a child with Wiskott-Aldrich syndrome. CDR3s include the opening cysteine and the closing phenylalanine or tryptophan. A D gene is named only where the DNA matches it firmly. Size is omitted from some rows. Given values are once, few, many or a class for expanded clones.

J,size,V,D,DNA,CDR3
TRBJ2-1,many,TRBV11-1,TRBD2,TGTGCCAGCAGCTTGGGAGGAAGGCGGGAGGGCCCTCGGCGGAGCAATGAGCAGTTCTTC,CASSLGGRREGPRRSNEQFF
TRBJ1-2,many,TRBV12-3/TRBV12-4,-,TGTGCCAGCAGTTTCATCATACGGCAGGGTGTGAGCTATGGCTACACCTTC,CASSFIIRQGVSYGYTF
TRBJ2-2,many,TRBV5-5,-,TGTGCCAGCAGCGGGCCACGGACCGGGGAGCTGTTTTTT,CASSGPRTGELFF
TRBJ2-3,few,TRBV11-3,-,TGTGCCAGCAGTCATCTCTCAGGGGCTGATACGCAGTATTTT,CASSHLSGADTQYF
TRBJ1-4,few,TRBV20-1,-,TGCAGTGCTACAGGGGAGGATGCAACTAATGAAAAACTGTTTTTT,CSATGEDATNEKLFF
TRBJ1-1,many,TRBV20-1,-,TGCAGCGCAGACGGGTCACGGGCTGAAGCTTTCTTT,CSADGSRAEAFF
TRBJ1-1,many,TRBV12-3/TRBV12-4,-,TGTGCCAGCAGCACCCGGGGAGTCAGTAGAGGCGCTGAAGCTTTCTTT,CASSTRGVSRGAEAFF
TRBJ1-6,-,TRBV2,TRBD1,TGTGCCAGCAACGGACAGGGGGCGGTAAATTCACCCCTCCACTTT,CASNGQGAVNSPLHF
TRBJ2-1,many,TRBV20-1,TRBD2,TGCAGTGCTAGCTCCGGGACTAGCCGTTATGAGCAGTTCTTC,CSASSGTSRYEQFF
TRBJ1-3,many,TRBV6-5,-,TGTGCCGTCACCAGCTCTGGAAACACCATATATTTT,CAVTSSGNTIYF
TRBJ2-2,-,TRBV10-1,TRBD2,TGCGCCAGCCGACTAGCGGGGGGTACCGGGGAGCTGTTTTTT,CASRLAGGTGELFF
TRBJ2-5,many,TRBV9,-,TGTGCCAGCAGCGATCCTAAAGAGACCCAGTACTTC,CASSDPKETQYF
TRBJ1-1,many,TRBV5-1,TRBD1,TGCGCCAGCAGCACGGCAGGACAGGGGGTCACTGAAGCTTTCTTT,CASSTAGQGVTEAFF
TRBJ2-1,-,TRBV6-1,-,TGTGCCAGCACTACCTGGGGCAGATCCTACAATGAGCAGTTCTTC,CASTTWGRSYNEQFF
TRBJ2-2,-,TRBV7-9,-,TGTGCCAGCAGCTTAAACGGGTCCCCCGGGGAGCTGTTTTTT,CASSLNGSPGELFF
TRBJ1-5,many,TRBV20-1,-,TGCAGTGCTAGAGGGGACGGTGGGAAGCCCCAGCATTTT,CSARGDGGKPQHF
TRBJ1-5,many,TRBV11-2,-,TGTGCCAGCAGCTTACCTGACAGGCCCAGGCAGCCCCAGCATTTT,CASSLPDRPRQPQHF
TRBJ2-7,many,TRBV20-1,TRBD1,TGCAGTGCTAGAGATAAATCCCCACAGGGGGCTTACGAGCAGTACTTC,CSARDKSPQGAYEQYF
TRBJ2-2,many,TRBV5-4,-,TGTGCCAGCAGCTTAGAGGTGCAGATCGGGGAGCTGTTTTTT,CASSLEVQIGELFF
TRBJ2-1,-,TRBV5-1,-,TGCGCCAGCAGCTTGGGCATCAGGACAAACTCCTACAATGAGCAGTTCTTC,CASSLGIRTNSYNEQFF
TRBJ2-3,many,TRBV7-6,-,TGTGCCAGCAGCTTAGCGCATAGCACAGATACGCAGTATTTT,CASSLAHSTDTQYF
TRBJ1-5,few,TRBV2,-,TGTGCCAGCAAGAAAGGGCCAGGGAGTAGGAACAATCAGCCCCAGCATTTT,CASKKGPGSRNNQPQHF
TRBJ2-3,many,TRBV7-9,-,TGTGCCAGCAGCCCACCTGGGGCAGAGAGGGGGGATACGCAGTATTTT,CASSPPGAERGDTQYF
TRBJ2-5,many,TRBV7-6,TRBD1,TGTGCCAGCAGCAGAGGGACAGGGAAGGAGACCCAGTACTTC,CASSRGTGKETQYF
TRBJ2-3,-,TRBV5-1,TRBD1,TGCGCCAGCAGTTCGGACAGGGGCCCCGCAGATACGCGGTATTTT,CASSSDRGPADTRYF
TRBJ2-1,many,TRBV5-1,-,TGCGCCAGCAGCTTGGTAGCGTCAAGCTCCTACAATGAGCAGTTCTTC,CASSLVASSSYNEQFF
TRBJ1-1,many,TRBV12-3/TRBV12-4,-,TGTGCCAGCATCAGGATGTTGAACACTGAAGCTTTCTTT,CASIRMLNTEAFF
TRBJ2-5,many,TRBV20-1,-,TGCAGTGCTAGACCCGACTGGGGGGAGACCCAGTACTTC,CSARPDWGETQYF
TRBJ2-5,many,TRBV5-1,-,TGCGCCAGCAGCTTGCAGGGACAAGAGACCCAGTACTTC,CASSLQGQETQYF
TRBJ1-1,many,TRBV20-1,-,TGCAGTCGCAACCGTCCGGGACAAGCTTTCTTT,CSRNRPGQAFF
TRBJ1-1,few,TRBV20-1,-,TGCAGTGCTGGCCGTATGGGGAACACTGAAGCTTTCTTT,CSAGRMGNTEAFF
TRBJ2-7,few,TRBV12-3/TRBV12-4,TRBD2,TGTGCCAGCAGTTTTCGGGGGACTAGCGGGACCGAGAGCTCCTACGAGCAGTACTTC,CASSFRGTSGTESSYEQYF
TRBJ2-2,many,TRBV25-1,TRBD1,TGTGCCAGCACCCCTGGGGGACAGGAAAGTAACCGGGGTACCGGGGAGCTGTTTTTT,CASTPGGQESNRGTGELFF
TRBJ1-2,many,TRBV12-3/TRBV12-4,-,TGTGCCAGCAGTTTGAGGGGAGTGGAGCTAGGCTACACCTTC,CASSLRGVELGYTF
TRBJ2-2,few,TRBV6-5,TRBD1,TGTGCCAGCAGTTACATCTCAGGGGGCGCCGGCGGGGAGCTGTTTTTT,CASSYISGGAGGELFF
TRBJ2-1,few,TRBV3-1,-,TGTGCCAGCAGCCAGAGACAAGCCGACAATGAGCAGTTCTTC,CASSQRQADNEQFF
TRBJ1-5,many,TRBV7-2,TRBD1,TGTGCCAGCAGCTCAGGACAGGGTGACCAGCCCCAGCATTTT,CASSSGQGDQPQHF
TRBJ2-3,many,TRBV24-1,TRBD2,TGTGCCACCAGTGATCGACTAGCGGGTCGCACAGATACGCAGTATTTT,CATSDRLAGRTDTQYF
TRBJ2-7,many,TRBV2,-,TGTGCCAGCAGTGAAACCGCAAGGGGCTTATACGAGCAGTACTTC,CASSETARGLYEQYF
TRBJ2-1,many,TRBV4-3,-,TGCGCCAGCAGCCAAGCCGTACACAATGAGCAGTTCTTC,CASSQAVHNEQFF
TRBJ1-2,few,TRBV5-5,TRBD1,TGTGCCAGCAGCTGGGGACAGTTTGGTGGCTACACCTTC,CASSWGQFGGYTF
TRBJ1-2,few,TRBV20-1,-,TGCAGTGCTCGACAGGCTCATGGCTACACCTTC,CSARQAHGYTF
TRBJ2-6,many,TRBV7-9,-,TGTGCCAGCAGCTCTACGGCTGGGGCCAACGTCCTGACTTTC,CASSSTAGANVLTF
TRBJ1-1,-,TRBV7-2,-,TGTGCCAGCAGCTTAGCTCAGGGGCACACTGAAGCTTTCTTT,CASSLAQGHTEAFF